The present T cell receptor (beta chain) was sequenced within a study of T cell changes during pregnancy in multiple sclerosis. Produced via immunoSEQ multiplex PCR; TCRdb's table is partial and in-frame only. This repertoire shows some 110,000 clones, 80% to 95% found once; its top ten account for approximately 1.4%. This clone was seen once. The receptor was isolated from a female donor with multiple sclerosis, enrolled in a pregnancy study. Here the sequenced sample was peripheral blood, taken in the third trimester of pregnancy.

The CDR3 loop is CASSPGSGSSYNEQFF. CDR3 nucleotide sequence: TGTGCCAGCTCACCAGGAAGCGGGAGTTCCTACAATGAGCAGTTCTTC. This rearrangement joins TRBV18 to TRBJ2-1, with 8 bases identical to TRBD2. V lost 2 bases and J lost 1; bases outside the gene matches: 4. The V gene's germline CDR1 is KGHSH and CDR2 LQKENI. The CDR3 has 16 residues.